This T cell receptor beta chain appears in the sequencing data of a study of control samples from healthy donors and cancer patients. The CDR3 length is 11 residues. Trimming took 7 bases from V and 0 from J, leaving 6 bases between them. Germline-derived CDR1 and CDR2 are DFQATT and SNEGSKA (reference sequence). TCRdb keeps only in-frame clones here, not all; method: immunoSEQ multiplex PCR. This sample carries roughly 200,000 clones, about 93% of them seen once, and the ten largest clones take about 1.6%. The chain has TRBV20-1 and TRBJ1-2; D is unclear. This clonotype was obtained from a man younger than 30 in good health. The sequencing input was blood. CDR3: CSVPANYGYTF. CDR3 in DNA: TGCAGTGTCCCCGCTAACTATGGCTACACCTTC.